Below, 30 T cell receptor beta chains from the same sample are listed, as sequenced in a study of blood T cell repertoires in COVID-19 (TCRdb year 2020). The library was prepared using the immunoSEQ multiplex PCR assay. The immuneACCESS repertoire file appears here via TCRdb, limited to in-frame rearrangements. These files lack a portion of the clones; in checked studies, under half of the deficit traces to unresolved V genes, and the cause of the others is not known. The sample table contains 200,000 or so clones; only one count was recorded for approximately 80% of them. The ten largest clones take up about 1.3% of the sample. Sequencing was done on a sample of PBMCs or T cells enriched from blood (not recorded which). The receptors derive from a woman aged 40 to 50 with acute COVID-19.

This clone was seen more than once but under ten times. V and J are TRBV7-9 and TRBJ2-1; 7 nucleotides line up with TRBD2. The CDR3 runs to 18 residues. Per the germline V gene, CDR1 is SEHNR and CDR2 is FQNEAQ (reference sequence). V gave up 2 bases and J gave up 0 bases; unmatched junction bases: 10. The CDR3 loop is CASSLIVTSLSSYNEQFF. Here the CDR3 DNA reads TGTGCCAGCAGCTTAATAGTGACTAGCCTGAGCTCCTACAATGAGCAGTTCTTC.

The chain joins TRBV6-5 to TRBJ1-2; tentative D call: TRBD1 (6 bases). This CDR3 comprises 15 residues. Trimming pared 5 bases from V and 1 base from J, leaving 14 bases between. Looked up from germline, CDR1 is MNHEY and CDR2 is SVGAGI. The CDR3 reads CASSTSRTVNYGYTF. The DNA of the CDR3 is TGTGCCAGCAGTACATCCCGGACAGTTAACTATGGCTACACCTTC.

The chain is built from TRBV4-1 and TRBJ2-7, with D maybe TRBD1 (5 bases). This CDR3 has 13 amino acids. V lost 0 bases and J lost 5, with 8 bases in between. Germline assignment: CDR1 MGHRA and CDR2 YSYEKL. CDR3 DNA: TGCGCCAGCAGCCAAGACAGGGCTAACGAGCAGTACTTC. Amino acids: CASSQDRANEQYF.

The chain carries TRBV28 and TRBJ1-1; D not certain. Germline loops: CDR1 MDHEN, CDR2 SYDVKM. This CDR3 has 12 residues. Between the trimmed V and J ends, which lost 9 bases and 1 base, there was a span of 9 bases. DNA for the CDR3: TGTGCCAGTCTTCGGTGGAACACTGAAGCTTTCTTT. Its protein is CASLRWNTEAFF.

This clone was seen only a few times. The rearrangement joins TRBV6-2 or TRBV6-3 to TRBJ1-1, with D maybe TRBD1 (6 bases). CDR1 is MNHEY and CDR2 is SVGEGT in the germline V gene. V was clipped by 2 bases and J by 1 base, with 14 bases between them. The CDR3 totals 16 residues. CDR3 nucleotides: TGTGCCAGCAGTTACCTCCTAGGACAGCCGAACACTGAAGCTTTCTTT. Translation: CASSYLLGQPNTEAFF.

This clone was detected only a few times. The chain links TRBV24-1 to TRBJ2-7, with D perhaps TRBD2 (5 bases). The ends were cut back, 5 bases at V and 5 bases at J, with 12 bases in the middle. Germline lookup yields CDR1 KGHDR and CDR2 SFDVKD. The CDR3 length is 13 residues. CDR3 bases: TGTGCCACCAGTGGAGGGAACGACGACGAGCAGTACTTC. As protein: CATSGGNDDEQYF.

In its sample, this clone was seen a few times. The chain couples TRBV2 to TRBJ2-3; no definite D call. CDR3 length equals 16 residues. Trimming shortened V by 3 bases and J by 0 bases, and 13 bases separated the two germline ends. The germline V gene encodes CDR1 SNHLY and CDR2 FYNNEI. CDR3 loop: CASSEIPGSSTDTQYF. DNA of the CDR3: TGTGCCAGCAGTGAGATCCCAGGATCAAGCACAGATACGCAGTATTTT.

This sequence joins TRBV7-3 and TRBJ2-1, with a tentative D call TRBD2 (5 bases). V was trimmed by 1 base and J by 10 bases, leaving 11 bases between them. CDR3 length equals 13 residues. Germline CDR1 is SGHTA and CDR2 is FQGTGA. This CDR3 reads CASSLIGSAEQFF. In DNA form, the CDR3 reads TGTGCCAGCAGCTTAATAGGGAGTGCCGAGCAGTTCTTC.

This clone was observed once. This chain links TRBV7-3 with TRBJ2-2, with D unclear. CDR3 length equals 18 residues. CDR1 is SGHTA and CDR2 is FQGTGA in the germline V gene. V was shortened by 2 bases and J by 0 bases, with 16 bases between the two germline ends. This CDR3 is CASSLSPLAASNTGELFF. In DNA form, the CDR3 reads TGTGCCAGCAGCTTATCCCCACTTGCGGCCTCGAACACCGGGGAGCTGTTTTTT.

This clone was seen just once. The chain combines TRBV5-1 with TRBJ1-3; 7 bases are shared with TRBD1. The CDR3 has 13 residues. V was pared by 4 bases and J by 4 bases, with 2 bases of the junction left unmatched. Germline-derived CDR1 and CDR2 are SGHRS and YFSETQ. The CDR3 reads CASSATGGNTIYF. Here the CDR3 DNA reads TGCGCCAGCAGCGCGACAGGGGGAAACACCATATATTTT.

The chain joins TRBV30 to TRBJ1-4, with D possibly being TRBD1 (5 bases). The V end was cut by 5 bases, the J end by 8 bases, with 15 bases between. Germline-derived CDR1 and CDR2 are GTSNPN and SVGIG (reference sequence). The CDR3 totals 13 residues. The CDR3 nucleotides are TGTGCCTGGGGTGGGGCATTAGGGGAAAAACTGTTTTTT. Translating gives CAWGGALGEKLFF.

The gene calls are TRBV9 and TRBJ1-1; tentative D call: TRBD1 (6 bases). The V end was cut by 3 bases, the J end by 6 bases, with 15 bases between. CDR3 size: 14 residues. Germline V gene sequence: CDR1 SGDLS, CDR2 YYNGEE. The chain's CDR3 is CASSGAGGGPEAFF. CDR3 in DNA: TGTGCCAGCAGCGGAGCTGGCGGGGGCCCTGAAGCTTTCTTT.

Only one count was recorded for this clone. The rearrangement links TRBV30 to TRBJ2-3; 10 nucleotides line up with TRBD2. The CDR3 extends over 18 amino acids. V trimming: 4 bases; J trimming: 3 bases; junction bases outside the gene matches: 16. Germline lookup yields CDR1 GTSNPN and CDR2 SVGIG (reference sequence). As DNA, the CDR3 is TGTGCCTGGACCCCAGAGGTGTGGTATAGCGGGGGGACAGATACGCAGTATTTT. Protein sequence: CAWTPEVWYSGGTDTQYF.

In DNA form, the CDR3 reads TGTGCCAGCAGTAGGGGACAGTCTTCACCCCTCCACTTT. Translated, it gives CASSRGQSSPLHF. V is TRBV28 and J is TRBJ1-6, with TRBD1 identical over 7 bases. The CDR3 is 13 residues long. CDR1 and CDR2 from the germline V gene are MDHEN and SYDVKM. The trim removed 5 bases at V and 9 bases at J, leaving 4 bases unmatched.

This clone was counted a single time. V usage is TRBV3-1 (or the pseudogene TRBV3-2) and J usage is TRBJ2-3; 10 bases line up with TRBD2. The CDR3 runs to 14 residues. Germline loops: CDR1 LGHDT, CDR2 YNNKEL (reference sequence). V dropped 8 bases and J dropped 6; count of bases not matched to a gene: 8. The CDR3 bases are TGTGCCAGCCGAGGGAGCGGGGGGGCGGATACGCAGTATTTT. It encodes CASRGSGGADTQYF.

The chain has TRBV9 and TRBJ2-3, with TRBD1 matching 8 bases. V shed 3 bases and J 2 bases; nucleotides not matched to a gene: 8. CDR3 size: 16 residues. CDR1 is SGDLS, CDR2 YYNGEE, per germline. CDR3 nucleotide sequence: TGTGCCAGCAGCGCGATTCAGGGGGCCCTCACAGATACGCAGTATTTT. Amino acids: CASSAIQGALTDTQYF.

This rearrangement joins TRBV4-3 to TRBJ1-2; 7 positions agree with TRBD1. Germline V CDR1 and CDR2: LGHNA, YSLEER. The trim removed 1 base at V and 4 bases at J, leaving 6 bases unmatched. The CDR3 totals 15 residues. CDR3 sequence: CASSQARDSLYGYTF. The CDR3 region has the DNA TGCGCCAGCAGCCAAGCTAGGGACAGTCTCTATGGCTACACCTTC.

This clone has a count of ten or more. This rearrangement joins TRBV10-3 to TRBJ2-5, with 10 bases aligning to TRBD2. The V and J ends lost 10 bases and 2 bases, in that order; junction bases with no gene match: 4. Germline assignment: CDR1 ENHRY and CDR2 SYGVKD. The CDR3 sequence is 13 residues long. The CDR3 loop is CATRTSGQETQYF. The CDR3 DNA reads TGTGCCACCCGGACTAGCGGACAAGAGACCCAGTACTTC.

To note about this clone: A junction boundary mismatches the germline segment, possibly from a read error. The chain combines TRBV6-6 with TRBJ1-2; 8 nucleotides align to TRBD1. Germline CDR1 reads MNHNY; CDR2 reads SVGAGI (reference sequence). The CDR3 consists of 16 residues. Written as DNA, the CDR3 is TGTGCCAGCAGTTATCCTAATAGCGACAGGGGTCGGCCCCCTTTCTTC. Its translation is CASSYPNSDRGRPPFF.

The chain recombines TRBV24-1 with TRBJ1-1; unclear D gene. Germline V lookup: CDR1 KGHDR, CDR2 SFDVKD. The CDR3 extends over 12 amino acids. V was trimmed by 1 base and J by 3 bases, leaving 2 bases between them. CDR3 sequence reads: CATSDFDTEAFF. As DNA, the CDR3 is TGTGCCACCAGTGATTTCGACACTGAAGCTTTCTTT.

The chain has TRBV6-4 and TRBJ1-1, with D tentatively TRBD1 (5 bases). CDR1 is MRHNA, CDR2 SNTAGT, per germline. Trimming pared 6 bases from V and 4 bases from J, leaving 12 bases between. This CDR3 comprises 13 residues. DNA of the CDR3: TGTGCCAGCAGGGGTACAGGTAGCACTGAAGCTTTCTTT. This translates into CASRGTGSTEAFF.

The table lists this clone with a few counts. This chain links TRBV3-1 (or the pseudogene TRBV3-2) with TRBJ1-1; TRBD1 aligns across 9 bases. Losses at the gene ends were 3 bases for V and 6 bases for J; bases not matched to a gene: 8. CDR1 and CDR2 from the germline V gene are LGHDT and YNNKEL (reference sequence). There are 15 residues in the CDR3. CDR3 DNA sequence: TGTGCCAGCAGCCATCTGACAGGGGGAAGGGCTGAAGCTTTCTTT. The encoded protein is CASSHLTGGRAEAFF.

The chain employs TRBV27 and TRBJ1-2, with D uncertain. The V end was cut by 8 bases, the J end by 7 bases, with 20 bases between. The length of the CDR3 is 14 residues. Germline CDR1 MNHEY, CDR2 SMNVEV (reference sequence). CDR3 nucleotide sequence: TGTGCCAGCGGCCCCCGTCCAAAAAGTATTGGCTACACCTTC. It encodes CASGPRPKSIGYTF.

The chain links TRBV6-5 to TRBJ2-7; the match to TRBD1 covers 9 bases. The CDR3 totals 13 residues. V lost 8 bases and J lost 9; bases outside the gene matches: 11. Germline V gene lookup returns CDR1 MNHEY and CDR2 SVGAGI. CDR3 sequence reads: CASSGDRVQGQYF. Written as DNA, the CDR3 is TGTGCCAGCTCGGGGGACAGGGTACAAGGGCAGTACTTC.

This sequence joins TRBV30 and TRBJ1-4; 7 bases map to TRBD1. Germline V CDR1 and CDR2: GTSNPN, SVGIG (reference sequence). J gave up 5 bases and V 3 bases, and 6 bases lay outside the gene matches. The CDR3 has 14 amino acids. In nucleotides, the CDR3 is TGTGCCTGGAGAGGACAGGCCAGGAATGAAAAACTGTTTTTT. Protein: CAWRGQARNEKLFF.

This clone was recorded once. The gene calls are TRBV5-3 and TRBJ1-6; the D gene is possibly TRBD1 (6 bases). TRBV5-3 belongs to the ORF category, with a function that is uncertain. V dropped 4 bases and J dropped 3 bases, with 8 bases sitting between them. The CDR3 runs 14 residues. The CDR3 protein is CARSRDNYNSPLHF. CDR3 in DNA: TGTGCCAGAAGCCGGGACAACTATAATTCACCCCTCCACTTT.

This clone came up a few times. This sequence joins TRBV9 and TRBJ1-2, with 10 bases matching TRBD1. The CDR3 totals 13 residues. With 4 bases clipped from V and 6 bases from J, the junction kept 3 bases outside the gene matches. In germline, CDR1 is SGDLS, CDR2 YYNGEE. The CDR3, as DNA: TGTGCCAGCAGCCTCGGGACAGGGGATGGCTACACCTTC. It is translated as CASSLGTGDGYTF.

The chain combines TRBV7-9 with TRBJ2-3, with TRBD1 matching 10 bases. Germline V gene data show CDR1 as SEHNR and CDR2 as FQNEAQ (reference sequence). This CDR3 region has 16 residues. The V and J ends lost 1 base and 5 bases, in that order; junction bases with no gene match: 6. The CDR3 reads CASSLDRDRGEDTQYF. Written as DNA, the CDR3 is TGTGCCAGCAGCTTAGATAGGGACAGGGGTGAAGATACGCAGTATTTT. Drawing the rest from reference TRBV7-9 and TRBJ2-3, the complete variable domain is DTGVSQNPRHKITKRGQNVTFRCDPISEHNRLYWYRQTLGQGPEFLTYFQNEAQLEKSRLLSDRFSAERPKGSFSTLEIQRTEQGDSAMYLCASSLDRDRGEDTQYFGPGTRLTVL.

The chain joins TRBV15 to TRBJ1-6; the D is unclear. The CDR3 is 13 amino acids. Germline V gene sequence: CDR1 LNHNV, CDR2 YYDKDF (reference sequence). Trimming cost V 0 bases and J 13 bases, with 10 bases left between them. DNA for the CDR3: TGTGCCACCAGCAGAGATCTTCCGTCCCCCCTCCACTTT. Its translation: CATSRDLPSPLHF.

The genes are TRBV7-3 and TRBJ1-6; no clear D. The CDR3 is 12 residues long. Germline CDR1 SGHTA, CDR2 FQGTGA. Trimming took 6 bases from V and 11 from J, leaving 11 bases between them. CDR3 residues: CASSFPGAPLHF. CDR3 bases: TGTGCCAGCAGTTTTCCGGGTGCACCCCTCCACTTT. The variable domain in full, completed from reference TRBV7-3 and TRBJ1-6, reads GAGVSQTPSNKVTEKGKYVELRCDPISGHTALYWYRQSLGQGPEFLIYFQGTGAADDSGLPNDRFFAVRPEGSVSTLKIQRTERGDSAVYLCASSFPGAPLHFGNGTRLTVT.